This T cell receptor (beta chain) was documented in a study of blood T cell repertoires in COVID-19. Study in general: The United States, Italy and Spain provided the acute and convalescent COVID-19 samples. Sample material is recorded as cDNA or gDNA derived from T cells, B-cell-depleted T cells, or PBMCs.

CDR1 is SGDLS and CDR2 is YYNGEE in the germline V gene. The CDR3 loop spans 15 amino acids. V lost 0 bases and J 4 bases, leaving 13 bases between the germline ends. In the original workflow: From reference gene primer amplification, estimates of nucleated cell counts were derived. The assay was immunoSEQ multiplex PCR, and TCRdb's table has in-frame clones only and misses some. From that table come the V and J calls and clone size; the DNA was used to work out D and trimming. The sample lists about 310,000 clones; around 87% were seen once. Source material: peripheral blood. This TCR came from a man aged 50 to 60 with active or convalescent COVID-19. This rearrangement joins TRBV9 to TRBJ1-2; unclear D gene. The chain's CDR3 is CASSVGVEQSYGYTF. The CDR3 region has the DNA TGTGCCAGCAGCGTAGGGGTGGAGCAGTCCTATGGCTACACCTTC.